Included here is one T cell receptor beta chain sequence, with context. V shed 9 bases and J 3 bases; nucleotides not matched to a gene: 5. Germline V gene data show CDR1 as LNHDA and CDR2 as SQIVND (reference sequence). The CDR3 contains 13 residues. This record belongs to a study of technical replicates of blood from a few donors. Sequencing used immunoSEQ multiplex PCR; TCRdb keeps in-frame clones, though not all of them. The sample has approximately 70,000 clones; 85% to 95% are singletons. The receptor's source is a human donor in good health. This chain uses TRBV19 with TRBJ2-7; 10 bases agree with TRBD2. The sequenced sample was T cells isolated from PBMCs. The CDR3 DNA reads TGTGCCAGAATGGCTAGCGGGAGCTACGAGCAGTACTTC. Amino acids: CARMASGSYEQYF.